This entry is about one T cell receptor (beta chain). Its antigen is still unknown. CDR1 is KGHSH, CDR2 LQKENI, per germline. The length of the CDR3 is 13 residues. V was trimmed by 6 bases and J by 3 bases, leaving 11 bases between them. In the PCR, 60 Vbeta and 13 Jbeta primers were used. Profiling relied on immunoSEQ multiplex PCR, and the TCRdb table lists in-frame clones only, not all of them. The data contain around 270,000 clones, 75% to 90% of them singletons. The data originate from a study of cytomegalovirus exposure and HLA in healthy donors. Study-wide results and caveats: It is likely that the observed cluster of highly shared sequence variants was a sequencing artifact. Indistinguishability led to the exclusion of some V segments, TRBV6-2 and TRBV6-3 included.

The chain links TRBV18 to TRBJ2-5; possible D gene TRBD1, 6 bases. The receptor's source is a girl aged 2-10 years in good health and CMV-seronegative. The sequencing input was PBMCs. CDR3 bases: TGTGCCAGCTCCTACAGGGTTGAAGAGACCCAGTACTTC. It is translated as CASSYRVEETQYF. The variable domain in full, completed from reference TRBV18 and TRBJ2-5, reads NAGVMQNPRHLVRRRGQEARLRCSPMKGHSHVYWYRQLPEEGLKFMVYLQKENIIDESGMPKERFSAEFPKEGPSILRIQQVVRGDSAAYFCASSYRVEETQYFGPGTRLLVL.